This TCR beta chain was identified in a study of CD8 T cells in Susac syndrome (dated by TCRdb to the late 2010s). As for the study more broadly: Repertoire sequencing was used to test whether CD8+ T cell activation and differentiation in Susac syndrome was antigen driven. Points the paper makes about the study in general: The TCR sequencing and HLA analysis was acknowledged to have included a relatively small number of individuals.

RNA was extracted using the RNeasy kit, and about 0.5 to 1 ug of the RNA was reverse transcribed with random hexamers. The immunoSEQ multiplex PCR assay, which covers 54 Vbeta and 13 Jbeta segments, was used to amplify TCR beta CDR3 regions. To correct PCR amplification bias, a synthetic template baseline was used for both primer optimization and computational correction. On the study's bioinformatics: Only productive sequences were kept, with reads annotated to V, D and J genes according to IMGT and analyzed in immunoSEQ Analyzer. Clonality was calculated as one minus the Shannon entropy normalized by log2 of the number of productive unique sequences. Public and private clones were assessed among the 100 most prevalent clones of each patient and control. Susac-specific clones were defined as absent from healthy and MS cohorts, 1052 published viral clones and other ImmuneACCESS disease sequences. TCRdb ran its own pipeline on the public reads, namely fastp trimming at Q25 and MiXCR clone calling, and kept in-frame beta chains. When rows share a CDR3 protein, they turn into one entry using the most common DNA and genes. TCRdb, rather than the study authors, made the V and J calls. For this sample there are roughly 180,000 distinct CDR3 sequences; around 94% appear just once. The top ten clonotypes cover under 0.15% of the sample.

Peripheral blood CD8+ and CD4+ T cells from healthy donors, Susac syndrome patients and multiple sclerosis patients were profiled by high-throughput TCR beta sequencing. The healthy donors served as controls matched for age and sex. Bulk CD8+ and CD4+ T cells were purified magnetically by negative isolation, whereas CD8+ TEMRA cells were enriched by FACS. Blood was collected in EDTA tubes and processed within 24 hours, with PBMCs isolated through density gradient centrifugation. PBMCs intended for TCR sequencing were cryopreserved in liquid nitrogen and were subsequently thawed in a 37 degrees C water bath. The sorted or isolated CD4+, CD8+ and CD8+ TEMRA cells had a purity of 90% or higher. Note on this clonotype: Its antigen remains unidentified. Base qualities are missing; no much larger clone stands one base away.

The sequencing input was CD4+ T cells from PBMCs. The source of this sequence is a human donor in good health.

The bases are TGTGCCAGCAGTTTGTACGGTCCCACTGAAGCTTTCTTT. Its product reads: CASSLYGPTEAFF. The sequence is built from TRBV27 and TRBJ1-1, with the D gene call left open. V loses 3 bases of germline sequence and J loses 4 bases, and the interval between the two ends is 9 bases. The CDR1 and CDR2 encoded by the germline V gene (reference sequence) are MNHEY and SMNVEV. The CDR3 starts with the cysteine, ends with the phenylalanine, and has 13 residues. Of the read, only the CDR3 DNA is kept; its 39 bases are in frame from base 1.